This T cell receptor beta chain was sequenced for a study of identifying expanded T cells in peripheral blood. The study, taken as a whole, reports: Over about two and four weeks, about 16 and 19 clones changed, versus around 1.2 between replicates. Clone count variance between roughly 2-week samples rose with total template count.

This clone was detected a few times. No antigen is known for it. No infections or other immune events were documented during collection. The protocol was immunoSEQ multiplex PCR, while the TCRdb copy is restricted to in-frame clones and leaves out a portion. The table records 90,000 or so clones, around 85% of them present only once. Sequenced material: blood. The clonotype originates from a person between 18 and 70 years old in good health.

The CDR3 is CASSLEGRKYNEQFF. As DNA, the CDR3 is TGTGCCAGCAGCTTAGAGGGTCGAAAATACAATGAGCAGTTCTTC. The J gene is TRBJ2-1, the V gene TRBV7-2, with no clear D. The V end lost 1 base, the J end lost 4 bases, and 11 bases lay between the germline ends. Germline V gene lookup returns CDR1 SGHTA and CDR2 FQGNSA. The CDR3 runs to 15 residues.